This TCR beta chain was recorded in a study of shared clonotypes between healthy human individuals. Produced via immunoSEQ multiplex PCR; TCRdb's table is partial and in-frame only. The table has about 2.4 million clones, 90% to 95% seen once. Germline V gene lookup returns CDR1 SGHRS and CDR2 YFSETQ. The V gene lost 6 bases and the J gene lost 1 base, with 9 bases spanning the gap. The CDR3 runs to 13 residues. This chain joins TRBV5-1 and TRBJ2-3; a weak D match, TRBD2 (6 bases). This receptor was taken from a man between 18 and 35 years old in good health. Sequenced input: naive CD4+ T cells sorted from blood. Subset meaning: CD45RA+ positively selected. Written as DNA, the CDR3 is TGCGCCAGCAAGTGGGGGGGCACAGATACGCAGTATTTT. Encoded protein: CASKWGGTDTQYF.